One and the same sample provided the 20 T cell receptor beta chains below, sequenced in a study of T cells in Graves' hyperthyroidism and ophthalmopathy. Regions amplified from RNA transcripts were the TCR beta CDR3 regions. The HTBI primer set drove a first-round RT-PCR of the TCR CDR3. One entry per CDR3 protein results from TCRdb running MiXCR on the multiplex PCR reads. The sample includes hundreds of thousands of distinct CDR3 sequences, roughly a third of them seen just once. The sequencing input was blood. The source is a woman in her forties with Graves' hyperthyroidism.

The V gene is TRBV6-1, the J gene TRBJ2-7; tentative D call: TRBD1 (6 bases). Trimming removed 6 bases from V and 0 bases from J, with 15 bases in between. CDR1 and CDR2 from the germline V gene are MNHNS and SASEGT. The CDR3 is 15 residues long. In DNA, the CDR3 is TGTGCCAGCAGGCGAGACAGGTCCCTCTCCTACGAGCAGTACTTC. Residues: CASRRDRSLSYEQYF.

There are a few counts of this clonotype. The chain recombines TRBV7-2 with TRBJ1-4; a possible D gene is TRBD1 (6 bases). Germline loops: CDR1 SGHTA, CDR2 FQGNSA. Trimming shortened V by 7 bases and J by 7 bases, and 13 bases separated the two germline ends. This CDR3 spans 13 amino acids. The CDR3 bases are TGTGCCAGCACCCCAGGGGTGGGTGAAAAACTGTTTTTT. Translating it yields CASTPGVGEKLFF.

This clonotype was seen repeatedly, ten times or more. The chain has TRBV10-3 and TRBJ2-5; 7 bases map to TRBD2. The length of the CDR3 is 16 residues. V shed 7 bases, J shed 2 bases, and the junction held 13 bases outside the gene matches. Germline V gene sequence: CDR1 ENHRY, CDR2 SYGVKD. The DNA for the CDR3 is TGTGCCATCAAATCGGGGGGACCTGGCCGGCAAGAGACCCAGTACTTC. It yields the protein CAIKSGGPGRQETQYF.

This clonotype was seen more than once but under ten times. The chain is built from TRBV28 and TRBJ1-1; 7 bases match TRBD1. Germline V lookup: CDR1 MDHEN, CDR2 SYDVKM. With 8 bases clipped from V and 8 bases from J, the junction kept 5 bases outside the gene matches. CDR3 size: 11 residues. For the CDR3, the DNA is TGTGCCAGCTATACAGGGGTCGAAGCTTTCTTT. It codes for CASYTGVEAFF.

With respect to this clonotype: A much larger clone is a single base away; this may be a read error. The CDR3 sequence is CASTGPAGEKLFF. In DNA form, the CDR3 reads TGTGCCAGCACTGGCCCAGCGGGTGAAAAACTGTTTTTT. The rearrangement uses TRBV12-3 or TRBV12-4 and TRBJ1-4, with unresolved D. V lost 7 bases and J lost 7, with 13 bases in between. The CDR3 consists of 13 residues.

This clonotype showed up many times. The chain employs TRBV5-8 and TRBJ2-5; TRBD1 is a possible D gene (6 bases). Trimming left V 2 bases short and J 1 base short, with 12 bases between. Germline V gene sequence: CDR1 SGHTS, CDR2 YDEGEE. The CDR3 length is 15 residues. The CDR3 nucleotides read TGTGCCAGCAGCTTTCAACAGGGCCCCCAAGAGACCCAGTACTTC. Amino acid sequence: CASSFQQGPQETQYF.

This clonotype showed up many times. The CDR3, as DNA: TGTGCCAGCAGCTTAGGTGACAGGGGTACCATGAACACTGAAGCTTTCTTT. Translating gives CASSLGDRGTMNTEAFF. The rearrangement links TRBV7-3 to TRBJ1-1; TRBD1 aligns across 8 bases. Germline assignment: CDR1 SGHTA and CDR2 FQGTGA. CDR3 length equals 17 residues. The junction had 8 bases not matched to a gene; V was cut back by 2 bases and J by 0 bases.

As DNA, the CDR3 is TGTGCCACCAGCAGTGGCCGGGACAGGGTGACCTATGGCTACACCTTC. Its translation: CATSSGRDRVTYGYTF. The chain joins TRBV15 to TRBJ1-2; 9 bases are shared with TRBD1. The CDR3 has 16 residues. Trimming removed 3 bases from V and 4 bases from J; junction bases left unmatched: 9. CDR1 and CDR2 (germline): LNHNV, YYDKDF (reference sequence). The full variable domain, rest sourced from reference TRBV15 and TRBJ1-2, is DAMVIQNPRYQVTQFGKPVTLSCSQTLNHNVMYWYQQKSSQAPKLLFHYYDKDFNNEADTPDNFQSRRPNTSFCFLDIRSPGLGDTAMYLCATSSGRDRVTYGYTFGSGTRLTVV.

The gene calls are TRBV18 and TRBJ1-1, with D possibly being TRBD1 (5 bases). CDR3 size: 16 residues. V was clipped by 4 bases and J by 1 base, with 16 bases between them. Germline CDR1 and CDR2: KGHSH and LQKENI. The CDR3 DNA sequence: TGTGCCAGCTCACGACTTGCCGGGACGGAGAACACTGAAGCTTTCTTT. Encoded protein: CASSRLAGTENTEAFF.

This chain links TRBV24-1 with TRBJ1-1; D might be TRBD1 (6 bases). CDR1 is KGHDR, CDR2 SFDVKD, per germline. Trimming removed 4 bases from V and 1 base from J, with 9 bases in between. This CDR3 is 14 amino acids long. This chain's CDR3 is CATSEWGANTEAFF. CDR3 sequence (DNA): TGTGCCACCAGTGAGTGGGGGGCGAACACTGAAGCTTTCTTT.

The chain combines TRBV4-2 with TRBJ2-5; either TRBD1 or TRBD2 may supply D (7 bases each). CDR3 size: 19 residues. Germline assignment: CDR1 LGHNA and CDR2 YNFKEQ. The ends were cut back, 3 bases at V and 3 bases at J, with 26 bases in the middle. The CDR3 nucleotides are TGTGCCAGCAGCCACCGTCTCAATACTCACGCAGGGGGGGAAGAGACCCAGTACTTC. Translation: CASSHRLNTHAGGEETQYF.

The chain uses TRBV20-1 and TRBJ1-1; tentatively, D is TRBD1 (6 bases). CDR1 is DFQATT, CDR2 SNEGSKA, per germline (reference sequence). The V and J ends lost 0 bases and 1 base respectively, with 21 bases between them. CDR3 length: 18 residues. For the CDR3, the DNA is TGCAGTGCTAGAGATCCCAGACGTGGGGGCAGTAGGAACACTGAAGCTTTCTTT. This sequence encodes CSARDPRRGGSRNTEAFF.

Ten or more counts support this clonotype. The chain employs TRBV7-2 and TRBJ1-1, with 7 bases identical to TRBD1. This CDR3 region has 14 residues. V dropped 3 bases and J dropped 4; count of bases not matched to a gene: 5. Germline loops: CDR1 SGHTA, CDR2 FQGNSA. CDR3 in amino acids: CASSFQGEFTEAFF. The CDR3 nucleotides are TGTGCCAGCAGCTTCCAGGGGGAATTCACTGAAGCTTTCTTT. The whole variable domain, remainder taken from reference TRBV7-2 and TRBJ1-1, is GAGVSQSPSNKVTEKGKDVELRCDPISGHTALYWYRQSLGQGLEFLIYFQGNSAPDKSGLPSDRFSAERTGGSVSTLTIQRTQQEDSAVYLCASSFQGEFTEAFFGQGTRLTVV.

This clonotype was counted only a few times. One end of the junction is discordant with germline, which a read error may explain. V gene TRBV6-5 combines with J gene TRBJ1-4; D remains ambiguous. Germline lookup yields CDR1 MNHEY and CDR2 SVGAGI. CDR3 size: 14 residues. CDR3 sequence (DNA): TGTGCCAGCAGCGGGAACTGGAGGGTTGACGTTGGGATTTTT. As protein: CASSGNWRVDVGIF.

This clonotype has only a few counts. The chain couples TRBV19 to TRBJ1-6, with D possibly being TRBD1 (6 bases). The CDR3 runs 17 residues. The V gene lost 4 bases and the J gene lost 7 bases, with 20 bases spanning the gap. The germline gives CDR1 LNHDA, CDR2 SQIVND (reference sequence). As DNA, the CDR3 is TGTGCCAGTAGTAACCCGCGAGCGGGGGCCGAGAATTCACCCCTCCACTTT. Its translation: CASSNPRAGAENSPLHF.

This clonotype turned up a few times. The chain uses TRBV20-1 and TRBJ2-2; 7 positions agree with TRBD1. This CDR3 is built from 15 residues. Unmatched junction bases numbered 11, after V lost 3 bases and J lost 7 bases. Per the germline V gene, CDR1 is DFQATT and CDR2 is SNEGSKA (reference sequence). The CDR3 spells CSAREIGGSIGELFF. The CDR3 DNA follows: TGCAGTGCTAGGGAGATAGGGGGCAGCATCGGGGAGCTGTTTTTT.

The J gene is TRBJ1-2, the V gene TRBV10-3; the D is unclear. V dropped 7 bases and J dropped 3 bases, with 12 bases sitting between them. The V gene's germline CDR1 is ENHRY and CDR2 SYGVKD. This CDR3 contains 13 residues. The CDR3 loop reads CAITTTDYYGYTF. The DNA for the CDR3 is TGTGCCATCACGACTACCGATTACTATGGCTACACCTTC.

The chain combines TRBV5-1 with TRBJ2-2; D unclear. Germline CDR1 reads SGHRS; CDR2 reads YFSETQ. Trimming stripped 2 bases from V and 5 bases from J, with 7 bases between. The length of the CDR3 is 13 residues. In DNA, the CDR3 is TGCGCCAGCAGCTTCCGTCTTACCGGGGAGCTGTTTTTT. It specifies CASSFRLTGELFF.

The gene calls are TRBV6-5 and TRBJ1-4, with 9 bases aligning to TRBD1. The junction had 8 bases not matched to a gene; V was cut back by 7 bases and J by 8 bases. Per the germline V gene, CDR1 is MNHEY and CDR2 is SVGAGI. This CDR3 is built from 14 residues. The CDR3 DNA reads TGTGCCAGCACCTCACCGACAGGGGGGGAAAAACTGTTTTTT. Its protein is CASTSPTGGEKLFF.

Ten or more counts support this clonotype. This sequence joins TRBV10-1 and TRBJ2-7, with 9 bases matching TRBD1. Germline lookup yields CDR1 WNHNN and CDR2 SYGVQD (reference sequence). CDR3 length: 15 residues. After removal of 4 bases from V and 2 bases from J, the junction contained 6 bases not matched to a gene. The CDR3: CASSAGTGPTYEQYF. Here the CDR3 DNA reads TGCGCCAGCAGTGCCGGGACAGGGCCGACCTACGAGCAGTACTTC.